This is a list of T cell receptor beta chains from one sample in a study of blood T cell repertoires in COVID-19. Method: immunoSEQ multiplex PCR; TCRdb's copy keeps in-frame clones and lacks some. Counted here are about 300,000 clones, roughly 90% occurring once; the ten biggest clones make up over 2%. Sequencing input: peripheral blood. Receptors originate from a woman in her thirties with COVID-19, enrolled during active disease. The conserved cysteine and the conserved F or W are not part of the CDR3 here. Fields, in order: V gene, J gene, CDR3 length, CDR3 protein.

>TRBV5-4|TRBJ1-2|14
ASSFPTGERFYGYT
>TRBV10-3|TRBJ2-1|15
AISESRGTSGSDEQF
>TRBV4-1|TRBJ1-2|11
ASSQAQAGGYT
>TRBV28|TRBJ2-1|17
ASHKWELAGGPSYNEQF
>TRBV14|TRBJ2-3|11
AKGQDRTDTQY
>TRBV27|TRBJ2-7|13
ASSKGQILSYEQY
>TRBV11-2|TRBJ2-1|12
ASSLQGLSNEQF
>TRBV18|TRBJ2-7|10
ASSPPSYEQY
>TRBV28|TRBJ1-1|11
ASSWGQGTEAF
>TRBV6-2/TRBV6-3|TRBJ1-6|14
ASSRMTTGYQSPLH
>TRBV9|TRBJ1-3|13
ASNRQGFSGNTIY
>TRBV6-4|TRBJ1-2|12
ASKGPAGRYGYT
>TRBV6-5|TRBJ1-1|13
ATRSGIDMNTEAF
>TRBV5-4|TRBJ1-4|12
ASSPTGDGEKLF
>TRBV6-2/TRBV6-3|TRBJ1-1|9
ASSWQTEAF
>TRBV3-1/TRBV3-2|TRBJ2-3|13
ASSLGLADTDTQY
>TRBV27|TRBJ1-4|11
ASSLLRSEKLF
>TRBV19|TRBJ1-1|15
ASSIPKPDRGRSEAF
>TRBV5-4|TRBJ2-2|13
ASSGKDRGVGELF
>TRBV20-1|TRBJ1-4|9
SANGGEKLF
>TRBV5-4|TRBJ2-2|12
ASSLARDSGELF
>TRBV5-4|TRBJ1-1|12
ASSLGQRNTEAF
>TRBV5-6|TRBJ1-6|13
ASSPGDRYNSPLH
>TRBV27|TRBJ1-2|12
ASSPFVSNYGYT
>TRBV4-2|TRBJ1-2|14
ASSQDWGQGEDGYT
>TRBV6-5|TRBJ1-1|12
ASSYDRVNTEAF
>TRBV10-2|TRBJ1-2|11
ASSGQGFYGYT
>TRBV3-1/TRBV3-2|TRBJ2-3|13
ASSHRLAGADTQY
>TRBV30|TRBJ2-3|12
AWTRNEVTDTQY
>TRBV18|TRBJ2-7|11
ASSSTLSGEQY
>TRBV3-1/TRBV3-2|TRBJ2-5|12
ASSQVGGAKTQY
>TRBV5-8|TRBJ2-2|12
ASSSRGVTGELF
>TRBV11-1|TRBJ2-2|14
ASSQRLAGGTGELF
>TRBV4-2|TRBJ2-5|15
ASSQDGSSGGLETQY
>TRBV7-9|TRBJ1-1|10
ASSFGNTEAF
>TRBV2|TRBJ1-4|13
ASRGRQGPNEKLF
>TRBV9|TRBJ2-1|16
ASSFQMPGQGVYDEQF
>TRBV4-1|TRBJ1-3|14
ASSQEAAASGNTIY
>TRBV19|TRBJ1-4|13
ASSMDWAWNEKLF